The 27 T cell receptor beta chains given below trace back to one sample, sequenced in a study of blood T cell repertoires in COVID-19. TCRdb's copy holds only in-frame clones and misses some; the assay was immunoSEQ multiplex PCR. The repertoire holds about 88,000 clones, with about 88% as singletons. The sample taken for sequencing was peripheral blood. These receptors were taken from a woman of 80 years or more with acute or convalescent COVID-19.

This chain links TRBV6-2 or TRBV6-3 with TRBJ1-6, with 9 bases that match TRBD1. This CDR3 spans 16 amino acids. V gave up 4 bases and J gave up 7 bases; unmatched junction bases: 8. Germline V gene lookup returns CDR1 MNHEY and CDR2 SVGEGT. The CDR3, as DNA: TGTGCCAGCAGTTGGGACAGGGAGCCTCCCAATTCACCCCTCCACTTT. This translates into CASSWDREPPNSPLHF.

The chain links TRBV28 to TRBJ1-4, with D possibly matching TRBD1 (5 bases). This CDR3 region has 16 residues. Germline V lookup: CDR1 MDHEN, CDR2 SYDVKM. Trimming removed 2 bases at V and 8 bases at J, with 18 bases between. The CDR3 nucleotides read TGTGCCAGCAGTTTAAAGGCCTTGGGGGGGGAAGAAAAACTGTTTTTT. Its protein product is CASSLKALGGEEKLFF.

As DNA, the CDR3 is TGTGCCACCAGTAGACAGGGAGAAAACATTCAGTACTTC. This sequence encodes CATSRQGENIQYF. The chain combines TRBV24-1 with TRBJ2-4; TRBD1 agrees at 7 bases. In germline, CDR1 is KGHDR, CDR2 SFDVKD. This CDR3 comprises 13 residues. V shed 6 bases, J shed 5 bases, and the junction held 3 bases outside the gene matches.

The V call is TRBV5-1, the J call TRBJ2-7; a possible D gene is TRBD2 (7 bases). There are 14 residues in the CDR3. The V end lost 2 bases, the J end lost 2 bases, and 11 bases lay between the germline ends. Germline V gives CDR1 SGHRS, CDR2 YFSETQ. The CDR3 DNA reads TGCGCCAGCAGCTTACAGGGAGGGACCTACGAGCAGTACTTC. It codes for CASSLQGGTYEQYF.

This clone came up once. This rearrangement joins TRBV7-3 to TRBJ2-3; D uncertain. The V end was cut by 1 base, the J end by 1 base, with 6 bases between. The CDR3 has 14 amino acids. Germline V gives CDR1 SGHTA, CDR2 FQGTGA. The chain's CDR3 is CASSLIQGTDTQYF. The CDR3, as DNA: TGTGCCAGCAGCTTAATCCAGGGCACAGATACGCAGTATTTT.

This clone has only one observation. This chain connects TRBV28 to TRBJ2-3; TRBD1 matches at 8 bases. Germline assignment: CDR1 MDHEN and CDR2 SYDVKM. The ends lost 10 bases at V and 3 bases at J; junction bases unmatched: 6. The CDR3 loop spans 13 amino acids. The CDR3 sequence is CATRQGLTDTQYF. CDR3 nucleotide sequence: TGTGCCACCCGACAGGGGTTGACAGATACGCAGTATTTT. The full variable domain, in which reference TRBV28 and TRBJ2-3 provide the parts outside the CDR3, is DVKVTQSSRYLVKRTGEKVFLECVQDMDHENMFWYRQDPGLGLRLIYFSYDVKMKEKGDIPEGYSVSREKKERFSLILESASTNQTSMYLCATRQGLTDTQYFGPGTRLTVL.

The chain employs TRBV7-2 and TRBJ1-3; no reliable D call. CDR3 size: 14 residues. Trimming shortened V by 1 base and J by 6 bases, and 10 bases separated the two germline ends. The germline gives CDR1 SGHTA, CDR2 FQGNSA. The CDR3 loop reads CASSLGLQTNTIYF. The CDR3 coding sequence is TGTGCCAGCAGCTTAGGTTTACAGACAAACACCATATATTTT.

This clone was seen just once. The J gene is TRBJ2-7, the V gene TRBV18; D is unresolved. The length of the CDR3 is 12 residues. Per the germline V gene, CDR1 is KGHSH and CDR2 is LQKENI. V gave up 3 bases and J gave up 6 bases, with 9 bases separating them. The CDR3 loop is CASSPSLFEQYF. The DNA for the CDR3 is TGTGCCAGCTCACCGTCCCTTTTCGAGCAGTACTTC.

This sequence joins TRBV19 and TRBJ1-5, with D tentatively TRBD1 (5 bases). Germline CDR1 LNHDA, CDR2 SQIVND (reference sequence). V was shortened by 3 bases and J by 6 bases, with 18 bases between the two germline ends. The CDR3 runs to 16 residues. CDR3 sequence reads: CASSMDPGRIGQPQHF. CDR3 nucleotide sequence: TGTGCCAGTAGTATGGATCCAGGGAGGATCGGTCAGCCCCAGCATTTT.

This clone has only one observation. The rearrangement links TRBV14 to TRBJ2-1; 8 nucleotides match TRBD1. The V gene's germline CDR1 is SGHDN and CDR2 FVKESK. The CDR3 is made up of 16 amino acids. J lost 2 bases, V lost 4 bases, and 7 bases had no gene match. The CDR3 loop is CASSLRQGTTYNEQFF. In DNA form, the CDR3 reads TGTGCCAGCAGCCTAAGACAGGGGACCACCTACAATGAGCAGTTCTTC. The full variable domain, in which reference TRBV14 and TRBJ2-1 provide the parts outside the CDR3, is EAGVTQFPSHSVIEKGQTVTLRCDPISGHDNLYWYRRVMGKEIKFLLHFVKESKQDESGMPNNRFLAERTGGTYSTLKVQPAELEDSGVYFCASSLRQGTTYNEQFFGPGTRLTVL.

The chain employs TRBV11-2 and TRBJ2-3, with D perhaps TRBD2 (5 bases). Trimming pared 8 bases from V and 1 base from J, leaving 10 bases between. The CDR3 consists of 13 residues. Germline V gives CDR1 SGHAT, CDR2 FQNNGV. This chain's CDR3 is CASGLAGTDTQYF. The CDR3 bases are TGTGCCAGCGGACTGGCCGGCACAGATACGCAGTATTTT.

In regard to this clone: Other DNA sequences in this specimen translate into the identical CDR3. This chain uses TRBV7-3 with TRBJ2-3; 8 bases are shared with TRBD2. From germline, CDR1 is SGHTA and CDR2 FQGTGA. CDR3 length: 15 amino acids. V shed 2 bases and J 0 bases; nucleotides not matched to a gene: 1. The CDR3 region is CASSLAGGSTDTQYF. The CDR3 region has the DNA TGTGCCAGCAGCTTAGCGGGGGGTAGCACAGATACGCAGTATTTT.

This chain uses TRBV27 with TRBJ2-3; 10 nucleotides match TRBD2. CDR3 size: 16 residues. CDR1 and CDR2 (germline): MNHEY, SMNVEV (reference sequence). The J segment lost 0 bases and the V segment lost 5 bases, leaving 5 bases of the junction unmatched. Here the CDR3 DNA reads TGTGCCAGCAGTCGACTAGCGGGCCAGAGCACAGATACGCAGTATTTT. Translation gives CASSRLAGQSTDTQYF.

This chain connects TRBV9 to TRBJ1-1; D is unclear. Germline CDR1 reads SGDLS; CDR2 reads YYNGEE. Trimming took 0 bases from V and 5 from J, leaving 11 bases between them. The CDR3 totals 14 residues. Here the CDR3 DNA reads TGTGCCAGCAGCGTAGGAGGGCTCCTGACTGAAGCTTTCTTT. It encodes CASSVGGLLTEAFF.

The J gene is TRBJ2-7, the V gene TRBV5-1; D perhaps matches TRBD2 (5 bases). Germline V gene lookup returns CDR1 SGHRS and CDR2 YFSETQ. The V gene lost 0 bases and the J gene lost 1 base, with 8 bases spanning the gap. This CDR3 region has 14 residues. The DNA for the CDR3 is TGCGCCAGCAGCTTGGTATCGGGATCCTACGAGCAGTACTTC. Residues: CASSLVSGSYEQYF.

This chain links TRBV28 with TRBJ1-5, with 8 bases matching TRBD1. V lost 2 bases to trimming and J lost 2 bases; unmatched junction nucleotides: 5. The CDR3 has 16 amino acids. CDR1 and CDR2 (germline): MDHEN, SYDVKM. CDR3 loop: CASSLLDRGGNQPQHF. CDR3 DNA: TGTGCCAGCAGTTTACTTGACAGGGGAGGCAATCAGCCCCAGCATTTT.

CDR3 in amino acids: CAISTDSSGSSYNEQFF. CDR3 coding DNA: TGTGCCATCAGTACAGACTCTAGCGGGAGCTCCTACAATGAGCAGTTCTTC. The chain links TRBV10-3 to TRBJ2-1; 10 nucleotides align to TRBD2. The CDR3 is made up of 17 amino acids. Germline V gene data show CDR1 as ENHRY and CDR2 as SYGVKD. After removal of 5 bases from V and 0 bases from J, the junction contained 7 bases not matched to a gene.

The chain couples TRBV19 to TRBJ1-6; D is unclear. In germline, CDR1 is LNHDA, CDR2 SQIVND (reference sequence). V gave up 7 bases and J gave up 4 bases, with 5 bases separating them. The CDR3 is made up of 12 amino acids. The CDR3 nucleotides are TGTGCCAGTAAAGCGTATAATTCACCCCTCCACTTT. Translating gives CASKAYNSPLHF. The variable domain in full, completed from reference TRBV19 and TRBJ1-6, reads DGGITQSPKYLFRKEGQNVTLSCEQNLNHDAMYWYRQDPGQGLRLIYYSQIVNDFQKGDIAEGYSVSREKKESFPLTVTSAQKNPTAFYLCASKAYNSPLHFGNGTRLTVT.

This chain uses TRBV12-3 or TRBV12-4 with TRBJ1-2, with TRBD1 identical over 8 bases. J lost 11 bases, V lost 5 bases, and 10 bases had no gene match. This CDR3 is 13 amino acids long. DNA for the CDR3: TGTGCCAGCAGTCCGGACAGGGAAAGGAAATACACCTTC. Protein: CASSPDRERKYTF.

The table lists this clone with a few counts. The gene calls are TRBV12-5 and TRBJ2-3; maybe TRBD1 (6 bases). Per the germline V gene, CDR1 is LGHNT and CDR2 is FRNRAP. This CDR3 is built from 14 residues. V was trimmed by 5 bases and J by 0 bases, leaving 9 bases between them. The CDR3 nucleotides are TGTGCTAGTGGTCCGGGACATAGCACAGATACGCAGTATTTT. Residues: CASGPGHSTDTQYF.

Details on this clone: At one of its ends the junction is not consistent with the germline gene, which may arise from a read error. This sequence joins TRBV7-7 and TRBJ1-3, with 9 bases lining up with TRBD1. Germline V gives CDR1 SSHAT, CDR2 FNYEAQ (reference sequence). CDR3 length: 16 amino acids. DNA for the CDR3: TGTGCTAGCAGCCCGGGACAGGGCTCTTCTGGAAACACCATATATTTT. Its protein is CASSPGQGSSGNTIYF.

V and J are TRBV18 and TRBJ2-7; 9 nucleotides line up with TRBD1. The CDR3 extends over 15 amino acids. J lost 1 base, V lost 6 bases, and 7 bases had no gene match. Germline-derived CDR1 and CDR2 are KGHSH and LQKENI. The CDR3 protein is CASSLGQGGSYEQYF. The CDR3, as DNA: TGTGCCAGCTCCCTGGGACAGGGTGGTTCCTACGAGCAGTACTTC.

The J gene is TRBJ1-1, the V gene TRBV30; 9 bases align to TRBD1. Germline V gene data show CDR1 as GTSNPN and CDR2 as SVGIG (reference sequence). This CDR3 comprises 12 residues. The ends lost 1 base at V and 6 bases at J; junction bases unmatched: 0. The CDR3 bases are TGTGCCTGGAGTGGACAGGGGGCTGAAGCTTTCTTT. Protein product: CAWSGQGAEAFF.

V and J are TRBV4-1 and TRBJ2-7; 8 nucleotides align to TRBD1. Germline loops: CDR1 MGHRA, CDR2 YSYEKL. The CDR3 is 15 residues long. Trimming cost V 0 bases and J 3 bases; bases outside gene matches: 4. CDR3 loop: CASSQDGQGLYEQYF. The CDR3 nucleotides read TGCGCCAGCAGCCAAGATGGACAGGGACTCTACGAGCAGTACTTC.

This chain connects TRBV14 to TRBJ1-2, with D maybe TRBD1 (5 bases). The V and J ends lost 0 bases and 5 bases respectively, with 13 bases between them. The germline CDR1 and CDR2 sequences are SGHDN and FVKESK. The CDR3 runs 15 residues. CDR3 sequence: CASSQEPGGVYGYTF. CDR3 in DNA: TGTGCCAGCAGCCAAGAACCCGGGGGAGTTTATGGCTACACCTTC.

The chain links TRBV7-2 to TRBJ2-7; no clear D. CDR3 size: 12 residues. Trimming shortened V by 3 bases and J by 6 bases, and 9 bases separated the two germline ends. CDR1 SGHTA and CDR2 FQGNSA come from the germline V gene. For the CDR3, the DNA is TGTGCCAGCAGCTTTATGGGCGCCGAGCAGTACTTC. This translates into CASSFMGAEQYF. The full variable domain, rest sourced from reference TRBV7-2 and TRBJ2-7, is GAGVSQSPSNKVTEKGKDVELRCDPISGHTALYWYRQSLGQGLEFLIYFQGNSAPDKSGLPSDRFSAERTGGSVSTLTIQRTQQEDSAVYLCASSFMGAEQYFGPGTRLTVT.

This CDR3 reads CASSHTGGLSYGYTF. The DNA for the CDR3 is TGTGCCAGCAGCCACACAGGGGGCTTGAGCTATGGCTACACCTTC. The chain carries TRBV3-1 (or the pseudogene TRBV3-2) and TRBJ1-2; 9 bases agree with TRBD1. The CDR3 loop spans 15 amino acids. V lost 3 bases and J lost 4; bases outside the gene matches: 6. CDR1 is LGHDT, CDR2 YNNKEL, per germline (reference sequence).